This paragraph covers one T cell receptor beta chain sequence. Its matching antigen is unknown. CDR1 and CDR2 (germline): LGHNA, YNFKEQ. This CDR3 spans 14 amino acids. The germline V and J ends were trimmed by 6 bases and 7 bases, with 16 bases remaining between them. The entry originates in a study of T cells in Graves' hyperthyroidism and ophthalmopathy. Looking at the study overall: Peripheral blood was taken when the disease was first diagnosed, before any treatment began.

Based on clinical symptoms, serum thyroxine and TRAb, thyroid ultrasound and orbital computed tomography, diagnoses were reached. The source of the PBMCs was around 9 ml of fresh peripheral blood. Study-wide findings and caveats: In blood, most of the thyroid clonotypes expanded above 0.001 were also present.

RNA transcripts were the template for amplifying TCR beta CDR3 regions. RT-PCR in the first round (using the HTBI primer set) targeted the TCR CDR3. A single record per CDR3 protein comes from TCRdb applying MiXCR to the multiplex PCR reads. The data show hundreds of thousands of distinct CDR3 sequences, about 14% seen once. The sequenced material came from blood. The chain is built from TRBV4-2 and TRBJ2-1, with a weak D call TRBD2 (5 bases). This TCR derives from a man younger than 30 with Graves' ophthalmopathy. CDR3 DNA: TGTGCCAGCAGTCTAGCCCCAGAGGTAAATGAGCAGTTCTTC. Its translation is CASSLAPEVNEQFF.